This TCR beta chain was identified during a study of metastatic and nonmetastatic thyroid tumors. On the study more broadly: Across peripheral blood and tumor or nodule tissue samples taken from malignant and benign thyroid patients, the repertoires were compared with one another. Whole-study results and caveats: Malignant thyroid tumors reportedly exceeded benign nodules significantly in TCR beta diversity, with the difference appearing in blood and tumor.

No treatment of any kind had been given to any patient before thyroid surgery. CDR3 length: 13 amino acids. Trimming removed 5 bases from V and 3 bases from J, with 11 bases in between. Germline values: CDR1 LNHDA, CDR2 SQIVND (reference sequence). A note on this clone: The antigen is unknown.

TCRdb re-called the PCR reads through MiXCR. The repertoire includes about 33,000 clones, over 15% of them detected once, and over 10% sits in the top ten. This chain links TRBV19 with TRBJ2-7; D is possibly TRBD1 (6 bases). What was sequenced was blood. This TCR was sampled from a male donor with papillary thyroid cancer or a benign thyroid nodule (not recorded which). Some clones in this sample may be carry-over from other donors' samples. CDR3 DNA sequence: TGTGCCAGTAGTGCTTCGGGACACTACGAGCAGTACTTC. Encoded protein: CASSASGHYEQYF.